This T cell receptor beta chain was identified during a study of blood T cells in healthy people across ages (dated by TCRdb to about 2015). The study in broad terms: Template switching captured roughly one uniquely barcoded TCR beta cDNA molecule per two T cells in model experiments. To avoid experimental bias, donors of different ages were randomly spread across the sequencing lanes. Using the same blood draw, the study looked at two additional independent replicas of 1 million unique cDNA reads for two donors, one aged 18 to 30 and the other aged 80 or older. To track age-related changes in TCR beta repertoire diversity, the study relied on deep sequencing normalized with unique cDNA molecular identifiers. The donors were divided into four age groups: young (average roughly 17 years), middle-aged (approximately 42), aged (about 61) and long-lived (roughly 88).

The library was made by 5' RACE. Sequenced using an Illumina HiSeq 2500. A second PCR of roughly 7 to 11 cycles was performed with a sample-barcoded 5' primer and a J-beta primer mix. A unique molecular identifier was introduced onto each TCR beta cDNA molecule by a template-switch 5' adaptor carrying 12 random nucleotides. Each sample yielded at least 2.5 million CDR3-containing paired-end reads. The Mint cDNA synthesis kit, primed by a TRBC-specific oligonucleotide, was used to synthesize first-strand cDNA from all RNA. Following uracil-DNA glycosylase treatment, all cDNA underwent a first 18-cycle PCR with the universal primers M1SS and BC2_uni_R. The authors processed their data as follows. For normalization, 1 million high-quality reads were randomly selected from each sample, with every read carrying a distinct molecular identifier. Reads with shared molecular identifiers were discarded instead of being binned into consensus sequences. CDR3 identification, clonotype clustering and error correction used MiTCR with a Q25 quality threshold and the strictest error-elimination algorithm. Lower-bound total TCR beta diversity was estimated with a nonparametric unseen species model using Euler transformation. The public reads were reanalyzed by TCRdb: fastp trimming at Q25, MiXCR alignment, in-frame beta chains only. Rows are combined by CDR3 protein, so each entry shows the most common genes and DNA. For this entry, the V and J calls and clone size follow TCRdb and not the study's own pipeline. The sample table shows roughly 680,000 distinct CDR3 sequences, and around 49% are seen once. The leading ten clones occupy 25% to 35% of the sample.

The CDR3 numbers 18 residues from cysteine through phenylalanine. Left in the record is the CDR3 DNA by itself, 54 bases read in frame from the first base. Overall study results and their limits: Compared with the aged group, the long-lived group had more naive CD4+ T cells, fewer expanded clones and increased TCR diversity, suggesting age selection. Because donor CMV infection status was unknown, age-related changes in expanded clonotypes were potentially confounded. Estimates of total diversity from one million sequenced T cells were regarded as lower bounds and underestimates. Since profiling was done on bulk unsorted PBMCs, naive and antigen-experienced compartments could not be conclusively compared. Observed TCR beta diversity correlated strongly with the percentage of naive T cells measured by flow cytometry. Observed TCR beta diversity per million T cells fell roughly linearly with age, and a significant reduction was already apparent by age around 40.

This clonotype was seen more than once but under ten times. Its antigen is currently not known. The input lacks base qualities; no much larger clone sits a single base away. The roughly 39 donors, aged about 6 to 100 years, were systemically healthy Caucasian individuals from Russia. Approximately 10 milliliters of peripheral blood were collected from each donor into EDTA-treated Vacutainer tubes. PBMCs were isolated by Ficoll-Paque density-gradient centrifugation, with at least 6 million obtained per sample. Total RNA, at least 5 micrograms per sample, was extracted from PBMCs with Trizol reagent. The percentages of naive CD45RAhigh/CD27high T cells were determined by flow cytometry on a PBMC aliquot from every donor.

The sequenced sample consisted of blood. The receptor was derived from a woman between 55 and 75 years old in good health. Recombination linked TRBV21-1 to TRBJ1-1; the table calls TRBD1, which could not be checked here. TRBV21-1 is noted as a pseudogene. The CDR3 protein is CASSLRRGGDKGAIEAFF. The nucleotide sequence is TGTGCCAGCAGCCTCCGTCGAGGGGGGGATAAAGGGGCCATTGAAGCTTTCTTT.